The following is a T cell receptor (beta chain) sequence with its context. Next came a second PCR, run for roughly 7 to 12 cycles, which used a sample-barcoded 5' primer along with a J-beta primer mix. The study obtained at least 2.5 million CDR3-containing paired-end reads from every sample. Via MiXCR, TCRdb re-called the 5' RACE reads, giving one row per CDR3 protein. The table includes 650,000 to 700,000 distinct CDR3 sequences, over 40% detected once. These data come from a study of blood T cells in healthy people across ages. Germline V lookup: CDR1 SQVTM, CDR2 ANQGSEA. With V trimmed by 8 bases and J by 5 bases, 14 bases remained unmatched. The CDR3 has 14 residues.

Sequencing used blood. This sequence joins TRBV29-1 and TRBJ1-1, with TRBD1 matching 7 bases. This receptor was taken from a woman older than 75 in good health. CDR3 in DNA: TGCAGCAGTACAACTACAGGGGCTGGAACTGAAGCTTTCTTT. This gives the protein CSSTTTGAGTEAFF.